Listed below are T cell receptor beta chains from one sample, sequenced in a study of T cells in localized non-small cell lung cancer. Assay: immunoSEQ multiplex PCR; the TCRdb copy retains only in-frame clones and omits some. In the table there are about 6,400 clones, roughly 90% of which are singletons. The sequencing here drew on peripheral blood, taken before any cancer treatment. Source of these receptors: a male donor at least 60 years old with stage I lung adenocarcinoma. Each CDR3 is given with its conserved first and last residue. Each record gives: D gene, V gene, clone size, J gene, CDR3 DNA, CDR3 protein. D genes are given only for firm matches. Not all rows give a size; the values are once, few, many and, for expanded clones, a class.

d_gene: -; v_gene: TRBV7-2; abundance: -; j_gene: TRBJ2-6; CDR3nt: TGTGCCAGCAGCTTAACCACTTCCCCAGGGGCCAACGTCCTGACTTTC; CDR3aa: CASSLTTSPGANVLTF
d_gene: -; v_gene: TRBV29-1; abundance: -; j_gene: TRBJ1-5; CDR3nt: TGCAGCGTTGGAGAACAGGGTACTCAGCCCCAGCATTTT; CDR3aa: CSVGEQGTQPQHF
d_gene: -; v_gene: TRBV27; abundance: -; j_gene: TRBJ2-3; CDR3nt: TGTGCCAGCAGTTCCCGATCCGGGTTCCCAGATACGCAGTATTTT; CDR3aa: CASSSRSGFPDTQYF
d_gene: TRBD2; v_gene: TRBV5-6; abundance: -; j_gene: TRBJ2-1; CDR3nt: TGTGCCAGCAGCTTGGCCCCTAGCGGGCATGAGCAGTTCTTC; CDR3aa: CASSLAPSGHEQFF
d_gene: -; v_gene: TRBV5-1; abundance: -; j_gene: TRBJ2-2; CDR3nt: TGCGCCAGCAGCTTGGACACTAACACCGGGGAGCTGTTTTTT; CDR3aa: CASSLDTNTGELFF
d_gene: -; v_gene: TRBV7-2; abundance: -; j_gene: TRBJ1-2; CDR3nt: TGTGCCAGCATCGATAGACAGGCTGAGCCGTCAGGCTACACCTTC; CDR3aa: CASIDRQAEPSGYTF
d_gene: TRBD1; v_gene: TRBV10-3; abundance: -; j_gene: TRBJ1-5; CDR3nt: TGTGCCATCAGCGAAAAAGGACAGGTCAATCAGCCCCAGCATTTT; CDR3aa: CAISEKGQVNQPQHF
d_gene: -; v_gene: TRBV12-5; abundance: -; j_gene: TRBJ2-1; CDR3nt: TGTGCTAGTGGTTCCGCCCAGTGGGGGTTAAGGGATGAGCAGTTCTTC; CDR3aa: CASGSAQWGLRDEQFF
d_gene: -; v_gene: TRBV4-1; abundance: -; j_gene: TRBJ1-2; CDR3nt: TGCGCCAGCAGCCTACAACAGGAAAACTATGGCTACACCTTC; CDR3aa: CASSLQQENYGYTF
d_gene: -; v_gene: TRBV12-5; abundance: -; j_gene: TRBJ1-5; CDR3nt: TGTGCTAGTGGTTCACTGAACAGCGCTAACAATCAGCCCCAGCATTTT; CDR3aa: CASGSLNSANNQPQHF
d_gene: TRBD2; v_gene: TRBV5-1; abundance: once; j_gene: TRBJ2-6; CDR3nt: TGCGCCAGCAGCTTGGAGGGACTAGCGGCCTCTGGGGCCAACGTCCTGACTTTC; CDR3aa: CASSLEGLAASGANVLTF
d_gene: -; v_gene: TRBV20-1; abundance: -; j_gene: TRBJ2-5; CDR3nt: TGCAGTGCTAGGACCGGGGAGACCCAGTACTTC; CDR3aa: CSARTGETQYF
d_gene: -; v_gene: TRBV29-1; abundance: -; j_gene: TRBJ1-1; CDR3nt: TGCAGCGTTGAATCCGTAGTGAACACTGAAGCTTTCTTT; CDR3aa: CSVESVVNTEAFF
d_gene: -; v_gene: TRBV7-6; abundance: -; j_gene: TRBJ2-5; CDR3nt: TGTGCCAGCAGCTTAGCGCAGGGCGGCGGCGGAGAGACCCAGTACTTC; CDR3aa: CASSLAQGGGGETQYF
d_gene: TRBD2; v_gene: TRBV19; abundance: -; j_gene: TRBJ2-7; CDR3nt: TGTGCCAGTAGTAGCAGGACTAGCGGGACCTACGAGCAGTACTTC; CDR3aa: CASSSRTSGTYEQYF
d_gene: -; v_gene: TRBV18; abundance: -; j_gene: TRBJ2-2; CDR3nt: TGTGCCAGCTCACCACGGGGAAGGGGGAACACCGGGGAGCTGTTTTTT; CDR3aa: CASSPRGRGNTGELFF
d_gene: -; v_gene: TRBV6-5; abundance: -; j_gene: TRBJ2-2; CDR3nt: TGTGCCAGCAGTTACGCCCACGGAAACACCGGGGAGCTGTTTTTT; CDR3aa: CASSYAHGNTGELFF
d_gene: TRBD2; v_gene: TRBV19; abundance: -; j_gene: TRBJ2-3; CDR3nt: TGTGCCAGTAGTGCAGCGGGGGGGCCGGGCACAGATACGCAGTATTTT; CDR3aa: CASSAAGGPGTDTQYF
d_gene: -; v_gene: TRBV5-1; abundance: -; j_gene: TRBJ1-4; CDR3nt: TGCGCCAGCAACAGGGATTTCGGTGAAAAACTGTTTTTT; CDR3aa: CASNRDFGEKLFF
d_gene: TRBD1; v_gene: TRBV19; abundance: -; j_gene: TRBJ2-3; CDR3nt: TGTGCCAGTAGTTCTCGACAGGGGGTAGGAGATACGCAGTATTTT; CDR3aa: CASSSRQGVGDTQYF
d_gene: TRBD2; v_gene: TRBV2; abundance: -; j_gene: TRBJ2-7; CDR3nt: TGTGCCAGCACCCCGACTAGCGCCCCTCAGGAGCAGTACTTC; CDR3aa: CASTPTSAPQEQYF
d_gene: -; v_gene: TRBV11-2; abundance: -; j_gene: TRBJ1-6; CDR3nt: TGTGCCAGCACCTCCCGTCCGGGGGCCAATAATTCACCCCTCCACTTT; CDR3aa: CASTSRPGANNSPLHF
d_gene: -; v_gene: TRBV19; abundance: once; j_gene: TRBJ1-2; CDR3nt: TGTGCCAGTAGTGTCCGGGGGTCCTATGTGGGAGGCTACACCTTC; CDR3aa: CASSVRGSYVGGYTF
d_gene: -; v_gene: TRBV7-8; abundance: -; j_gene: TRBJ2-2; CDR3nt: TGTGCCAGCAGCCTACGTGGGCTGGACTTTGCGAACACCGGGGAGCTGTTTTTT; CDR3aa: CASSLRGLDFANTGELFF
d_gene: -; v_gene: TRBV6-6; abundance: once; j_gene: TRBJ2-7; CDR3nt: TGTGCCAGCAGTTACTCGAGGCAGTCCTCCTACGAGCAGTACTTC; CDR3aa: CASSYSRQSSYEQYF
d_gene: TRBD1; v_gene: TRBV19; abundance: once; j_gene: TRBJ1-1; CDR3nt: TGTGCCAGTAGTATAAGGGACAGGGACCCTGAAGCTTTCTTT; CDR3aa: CASSIRDRDPEAFF
d_gene: TRBD2; v_gene: TRBV19; abundance: -; j_gene: TRBJ2-6; CDR3nt: TGTGCCAGTAGTAGGGGCGGGGGCTCTGGGGCCAACGTCCTGACTTTC; CDR3aa: CASSRGGGSGANVLTF
d_gene: -; v_gene: TRBV5-1; abundance: once; j_gene: TRBJ2-1; CDR3nt: TGCGCCAGCAGCTTGCCCCGGGCTCAGAATGAGCAGTTCTTC; CDR3aa: CASSLPRAQNEQFF
d_gene: TRBD1; v_gene: TRBV7-9; abundance: -; j_gene: TRBJ1-5; CDR3nt: TGTGCCAGCAGCGCGACAGGGCGAGATCAGCCCCAGCATTTT; CDR3aa: CASSATGRDQPQHF
d_gene: -; v_gene: TRBV7-9; abundance: once; j_gene: TRBJ1-1; CDR3nt: TGTGCCAGCAGCTTAGCGGAGGGAATGAACACTGAAGCTTTCTTT; CDR3aa: CASSLAEGMNTEAFF
d_gene: -; v_gene: TRBV4-1; abundance: -; j_gene: TRBJ2-1; CDR3nt: TGCGCCAGCACCTCAGGAGGTAATGAGCAGTTCTTC; CDR3aa: CASTSGGNEQFF